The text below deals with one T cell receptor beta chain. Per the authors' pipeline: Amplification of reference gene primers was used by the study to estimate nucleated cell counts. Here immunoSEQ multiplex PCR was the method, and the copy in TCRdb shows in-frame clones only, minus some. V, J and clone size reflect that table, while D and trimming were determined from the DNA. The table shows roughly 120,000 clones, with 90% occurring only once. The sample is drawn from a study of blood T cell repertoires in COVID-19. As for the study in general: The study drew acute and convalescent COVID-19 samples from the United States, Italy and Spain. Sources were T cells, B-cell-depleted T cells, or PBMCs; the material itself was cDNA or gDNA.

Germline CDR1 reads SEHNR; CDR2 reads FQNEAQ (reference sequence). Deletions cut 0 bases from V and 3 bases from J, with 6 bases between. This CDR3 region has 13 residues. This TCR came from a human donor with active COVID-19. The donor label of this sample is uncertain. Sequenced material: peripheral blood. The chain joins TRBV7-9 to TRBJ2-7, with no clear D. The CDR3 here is CASSLAPGYEQYF. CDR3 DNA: TGTGCCAGCAGCTTAGCGCCGGGCTACGAGCAGTACTTC.